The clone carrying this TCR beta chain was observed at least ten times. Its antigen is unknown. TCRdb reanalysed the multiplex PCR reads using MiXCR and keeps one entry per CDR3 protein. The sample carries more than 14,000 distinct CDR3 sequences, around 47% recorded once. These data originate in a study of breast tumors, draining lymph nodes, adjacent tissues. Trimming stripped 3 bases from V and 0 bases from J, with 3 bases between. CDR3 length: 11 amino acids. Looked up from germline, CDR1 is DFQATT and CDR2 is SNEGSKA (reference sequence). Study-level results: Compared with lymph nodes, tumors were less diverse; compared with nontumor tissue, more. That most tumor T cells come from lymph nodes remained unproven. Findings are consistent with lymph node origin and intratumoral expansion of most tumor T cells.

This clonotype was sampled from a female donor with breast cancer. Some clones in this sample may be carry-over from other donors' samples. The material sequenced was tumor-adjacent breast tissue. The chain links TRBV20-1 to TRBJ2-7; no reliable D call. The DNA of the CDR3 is TGCAGTGCTAGGGCCTCCTACGAGCAGTACTTC. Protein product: CSARASYEQYF.